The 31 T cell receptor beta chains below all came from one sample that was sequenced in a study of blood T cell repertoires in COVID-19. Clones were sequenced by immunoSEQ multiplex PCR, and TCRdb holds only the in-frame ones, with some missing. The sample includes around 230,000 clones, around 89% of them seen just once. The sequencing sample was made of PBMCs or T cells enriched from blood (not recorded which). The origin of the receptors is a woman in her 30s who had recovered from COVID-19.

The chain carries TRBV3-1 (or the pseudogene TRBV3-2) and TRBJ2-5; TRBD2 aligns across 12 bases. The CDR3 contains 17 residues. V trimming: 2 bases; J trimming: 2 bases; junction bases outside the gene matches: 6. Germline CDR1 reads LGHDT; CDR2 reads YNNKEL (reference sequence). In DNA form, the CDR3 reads TGTGCCAGCAGCCAAAGGCTAGCGGGGGGGATGCAAGAGACCCAGTACTTC. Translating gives CASSQRLAGGMQETQYF.

This chain's CDR3 is CASSEIRSGRAGEQFF. CDR3 nucleotide sequence: TGTGCCAGCAGTGAAATTAGGAGCGGGAGGGCCGGTGAGCAGTTCTTC. The J gene is TRBJ2-1, the V gene TRBV2; TRBD2 aligns across 10 bases. This CDR3 spans 16 amino acids. J was trimmed by 9 bases and V by 2 bases; bases with no gene match: 10. From germline, CDR1 is SNHLY and CDR2 FYNNEI.

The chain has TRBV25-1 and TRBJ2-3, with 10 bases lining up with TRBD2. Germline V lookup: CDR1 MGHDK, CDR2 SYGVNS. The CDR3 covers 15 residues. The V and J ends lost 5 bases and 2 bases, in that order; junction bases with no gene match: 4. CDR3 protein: CASSQAGGVTDTQYF. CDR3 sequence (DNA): TGTGCCAGCAGTCAAGCGGGGGGGGTCACAGATACGCAGTATTTT.

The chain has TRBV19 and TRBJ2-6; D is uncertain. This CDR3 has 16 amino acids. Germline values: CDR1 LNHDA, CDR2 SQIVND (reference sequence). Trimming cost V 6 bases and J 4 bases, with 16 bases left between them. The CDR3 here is CASSPGGTLGANVLTF. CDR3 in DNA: TGTGCCAGTAGCCCGGGTGGAACTCTGGGGGCCAACGTCCTGACTTTC. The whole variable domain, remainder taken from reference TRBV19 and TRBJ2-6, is DGGITQSPKYLFRKEGQNVTLSCEQNLNHDAMYWYRQDPGQGLRLIYYSQIVNDFQKGDIAEGYSVSREKKESFPLTVTSAQKNPTAFYLCASSPGGTLGANVLTFGAGSRLTVL.

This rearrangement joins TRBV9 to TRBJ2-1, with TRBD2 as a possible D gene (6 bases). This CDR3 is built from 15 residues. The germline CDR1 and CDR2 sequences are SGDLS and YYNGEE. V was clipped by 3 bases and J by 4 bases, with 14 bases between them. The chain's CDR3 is CASSAFWRGYNEQFF. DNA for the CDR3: TGTGCCAGCAGCGCCTTCTGGCGGGGATACAATGAGCAGTTCTTC.

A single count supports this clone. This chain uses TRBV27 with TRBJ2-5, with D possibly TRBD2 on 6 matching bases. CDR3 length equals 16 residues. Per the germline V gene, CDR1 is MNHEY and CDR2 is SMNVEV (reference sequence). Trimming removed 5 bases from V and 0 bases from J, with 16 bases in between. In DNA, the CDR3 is TGTGCCAGCAGTACGGGGGTATTACCGTACCAAGAGACCCAGTACTTC. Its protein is CASSTGVLPYQETQYF.

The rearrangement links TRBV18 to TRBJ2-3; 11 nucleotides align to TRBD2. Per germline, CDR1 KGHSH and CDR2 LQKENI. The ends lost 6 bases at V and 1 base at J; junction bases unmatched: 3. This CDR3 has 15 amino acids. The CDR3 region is CASSPSGGRTDTQYF. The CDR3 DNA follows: TGTGCCAGCTCGCCTAGCGGGGGGCGCACAGATACGCAGTATTTT.

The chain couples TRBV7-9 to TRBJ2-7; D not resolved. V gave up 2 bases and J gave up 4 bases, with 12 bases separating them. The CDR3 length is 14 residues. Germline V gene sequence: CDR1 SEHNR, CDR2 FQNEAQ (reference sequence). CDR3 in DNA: TGTGCCAGCAGCTTATTAATCGGCGGATACGAGCAGTACTTC. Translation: CASSLLIGGYEQYF.

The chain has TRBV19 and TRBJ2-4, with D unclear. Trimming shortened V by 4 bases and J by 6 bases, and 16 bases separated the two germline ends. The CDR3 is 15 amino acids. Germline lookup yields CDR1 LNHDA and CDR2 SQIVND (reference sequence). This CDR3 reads CASSTLTRVGNIQYF. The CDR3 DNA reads TGTGCCAGTAGTACTCTTACCCGGGTCGGAAACATTCAGTACTTC.

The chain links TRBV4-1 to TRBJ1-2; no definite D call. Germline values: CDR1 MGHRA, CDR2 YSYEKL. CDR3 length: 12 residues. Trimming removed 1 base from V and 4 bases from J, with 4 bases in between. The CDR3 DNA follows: TGCGCCAGCAGCCAAGGGCCCTATGGCTACACCTTC. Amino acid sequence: CASSQGPYGYTF.

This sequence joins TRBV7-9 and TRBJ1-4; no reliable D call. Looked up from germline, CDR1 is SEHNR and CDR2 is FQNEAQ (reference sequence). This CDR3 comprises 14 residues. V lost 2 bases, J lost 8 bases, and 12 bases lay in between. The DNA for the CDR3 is TGTGCCAGCAGCTTACAAGAAAAGCGAGAAAAACTGTTTTTT. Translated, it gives CASSLQEKREKLFF.

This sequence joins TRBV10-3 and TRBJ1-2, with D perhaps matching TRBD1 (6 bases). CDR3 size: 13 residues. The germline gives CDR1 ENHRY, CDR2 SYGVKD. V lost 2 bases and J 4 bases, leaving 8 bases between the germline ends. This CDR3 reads CAISETDSYGYTF. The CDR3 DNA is TGTGCCATCAGTGAGACGGACAGCTATGGCTACACCTTC.

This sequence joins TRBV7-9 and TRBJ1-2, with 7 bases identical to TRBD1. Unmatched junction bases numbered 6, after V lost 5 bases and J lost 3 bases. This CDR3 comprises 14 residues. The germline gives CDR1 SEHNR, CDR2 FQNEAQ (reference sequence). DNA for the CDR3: TGTGCCAGCAGCAGCTCCGGGACAGACTATGGCTACACCTTC. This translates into CASSSSGTDYGYTF.

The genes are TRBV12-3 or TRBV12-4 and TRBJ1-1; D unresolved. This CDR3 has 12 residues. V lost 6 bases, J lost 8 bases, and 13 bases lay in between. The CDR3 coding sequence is TGTGCCAGCAGCGCCTTGCTAGGCGAAGCTTTCTTT. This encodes CASSALLGEAFF.

The CDR3 loop reads CASSQTTGKGEAFF. The CDR3 DNA is TGTGCCAGCAGCCAGACTACAGGGAAGGGTGAAGCTTTCTTT. This sequence joins TRBV3-1 (or the pseudogene TRBV3-2) and TRBJ1-1; D may be TRBD1 (6 bases). CDR3 length equals 14 residues. V shed 3 bases and J shed 7 bases, with 15 bases lying between them. Looked up from germline, CDR1 is LGHDT and CDR2 is YNNKEL (reference sequence).

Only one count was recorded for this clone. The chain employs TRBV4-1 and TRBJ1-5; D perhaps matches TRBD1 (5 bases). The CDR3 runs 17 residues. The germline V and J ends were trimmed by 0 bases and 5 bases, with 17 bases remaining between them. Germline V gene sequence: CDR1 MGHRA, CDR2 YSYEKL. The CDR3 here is CASSQDSERGYDQPQHF. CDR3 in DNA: TGCGCCAGCAGCCAAGATTCGGAAAGGGGCTATGATCAGCCCCAGCATTTT.

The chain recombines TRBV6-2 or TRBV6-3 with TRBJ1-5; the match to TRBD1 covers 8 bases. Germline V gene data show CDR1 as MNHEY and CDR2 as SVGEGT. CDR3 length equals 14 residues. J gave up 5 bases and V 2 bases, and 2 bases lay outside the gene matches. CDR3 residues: CASSYGTGHQPQHF. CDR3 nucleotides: TGTGCCAGCAGTTACGGGACAGGACATCAGCCCCAGCATTTT.

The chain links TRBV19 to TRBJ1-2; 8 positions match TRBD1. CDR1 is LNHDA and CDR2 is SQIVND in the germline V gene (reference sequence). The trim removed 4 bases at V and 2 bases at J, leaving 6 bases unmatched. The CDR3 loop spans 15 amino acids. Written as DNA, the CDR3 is TGTGCCAGTAGTACCGGGACAGGATTCAACTATGGCTACACCTTC. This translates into CASSTGTGFNYGYTF.

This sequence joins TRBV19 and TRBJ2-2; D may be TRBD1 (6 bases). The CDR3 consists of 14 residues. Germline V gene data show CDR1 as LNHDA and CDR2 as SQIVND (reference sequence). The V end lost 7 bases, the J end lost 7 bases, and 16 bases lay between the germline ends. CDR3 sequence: CASKRSGVGGELFF. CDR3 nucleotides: TGTGCCAGTAAACGTTCAGGGGTTGGCGGGGAGCTGTTTTTT.

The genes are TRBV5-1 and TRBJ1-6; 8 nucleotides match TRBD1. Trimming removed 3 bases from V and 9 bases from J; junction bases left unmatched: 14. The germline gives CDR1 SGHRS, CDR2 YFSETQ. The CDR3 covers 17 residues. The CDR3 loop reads CASSSLAGQGGGSPLHF. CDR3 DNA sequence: TGCGCCAGCAGCTCCTTAGCCGGACAGGGCGGTGGTTCACCCCTCCACTTT. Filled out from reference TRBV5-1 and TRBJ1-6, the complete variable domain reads KAGVTQTPRYLIKTRGQQVTLSCSPISGHRSVSWYQQTPGQGLQFLFEYFSETQRNKGNFPGRFSGRQFSNSRSEMNVSTLELGDSALYLCASSSLAGQGGGSPLHFGNGTRLTVT.

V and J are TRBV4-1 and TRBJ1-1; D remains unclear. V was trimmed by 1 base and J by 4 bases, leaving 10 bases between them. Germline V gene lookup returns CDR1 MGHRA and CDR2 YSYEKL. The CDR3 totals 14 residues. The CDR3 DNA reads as TGCGCCAGCAGCCAAGCTGAGGTTGGCACTGAAGCTTTCTTT. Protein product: CASSQAEVGTEAFF.

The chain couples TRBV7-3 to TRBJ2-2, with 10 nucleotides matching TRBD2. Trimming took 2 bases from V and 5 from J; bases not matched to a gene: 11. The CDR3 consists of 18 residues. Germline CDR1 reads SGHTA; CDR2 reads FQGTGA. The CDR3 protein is CASSLRLGTSGVTGELFF. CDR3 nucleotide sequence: TGTGCCAGCAGCTTACGGTTGGGTACTAGCGGGGTTACCGGGGAGCTGTTTTTT.

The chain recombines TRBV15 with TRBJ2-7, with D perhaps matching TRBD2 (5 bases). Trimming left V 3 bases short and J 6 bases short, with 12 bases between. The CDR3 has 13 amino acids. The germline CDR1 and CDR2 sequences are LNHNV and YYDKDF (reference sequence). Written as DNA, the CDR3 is TGTGCCACCAGCAGGCGCATGGGAGTCGAGCAGTACTTC. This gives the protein CATSRRMGVEQYF. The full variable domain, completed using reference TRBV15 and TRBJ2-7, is DAMVIQNPRYQVTQFGKPVTLSCSQTLNHNVMYWYQQKSSQAPKLLFHYYDKDFNNEADTPDNFQSRRPNTSFCFLDIRSPGLGDTAMYLCATSRRMGVEQYFGPGTRLTVT.

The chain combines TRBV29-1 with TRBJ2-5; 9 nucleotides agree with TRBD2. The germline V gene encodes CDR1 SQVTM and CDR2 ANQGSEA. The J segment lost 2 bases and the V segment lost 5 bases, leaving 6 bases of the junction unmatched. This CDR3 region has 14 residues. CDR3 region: CSVRTSAVQETQYF. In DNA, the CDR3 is TGCAGCGTTCGGACTAGCGCAGTGCAAGAGACCCAGTACTTC.

CDR3 sequence reads: CASSFQALPSTDTQYF. The DNA of the CDR3 is TGTGCCAGCAGTTTCCAAGCCCTACCCAGCACAGATACGCAGTATTTT. V usage is TRBV27 and J usage is TRBJ2-3; no reliable D call. The CDR3 runs to 16 residues. Germline assignment: CDR1 MNHEY and CDR2 SMNVEV (reference sequence). V was shortened by 3 bases and J by 0 bases, with 13 bases between the two germline ends.

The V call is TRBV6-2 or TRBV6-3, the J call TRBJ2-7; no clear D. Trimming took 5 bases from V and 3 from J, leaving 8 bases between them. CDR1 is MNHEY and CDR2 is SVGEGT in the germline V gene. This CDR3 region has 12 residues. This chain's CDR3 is CASSTENYEQYF. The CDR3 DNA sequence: TGTGCCAGCAGTACCGAGAACTACGAGCAGTACTTC.

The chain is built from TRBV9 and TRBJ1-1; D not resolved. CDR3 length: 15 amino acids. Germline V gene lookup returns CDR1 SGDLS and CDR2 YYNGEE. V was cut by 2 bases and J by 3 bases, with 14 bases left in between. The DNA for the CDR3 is TGTGCCAGCAGCGTTAGCGATACGTCGGACACTGAAGCTTTCTTT. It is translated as CASSVSDTSDTEAFF.

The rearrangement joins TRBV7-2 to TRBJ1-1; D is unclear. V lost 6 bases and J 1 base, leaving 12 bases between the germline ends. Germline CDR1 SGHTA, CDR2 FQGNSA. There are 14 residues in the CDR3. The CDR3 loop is CASRQTAGNTEAFF. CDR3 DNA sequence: TGTGCCAGCAGACAGACCGCAGGGAACACTGAAGCTTTCTTT. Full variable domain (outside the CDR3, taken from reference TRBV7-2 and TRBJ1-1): GAGVSQSPSNKVTEKGKDVELRCDPISGHTALYWYRQSLGQGLEFLIYFQGNSAPDKSGLPSDRFSAERTGGSVSTLTIQRTQQEDSAVYLCASRQTAGNTEAFFGQGTRLTVV.

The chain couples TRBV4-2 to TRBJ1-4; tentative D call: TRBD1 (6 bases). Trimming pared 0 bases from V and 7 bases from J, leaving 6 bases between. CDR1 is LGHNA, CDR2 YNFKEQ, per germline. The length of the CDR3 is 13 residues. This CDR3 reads CASSQDRGEKLFF. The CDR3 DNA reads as TGTGCCAGCAGCCAAGACAGGGGTGAAAAACTGTTTTTT.

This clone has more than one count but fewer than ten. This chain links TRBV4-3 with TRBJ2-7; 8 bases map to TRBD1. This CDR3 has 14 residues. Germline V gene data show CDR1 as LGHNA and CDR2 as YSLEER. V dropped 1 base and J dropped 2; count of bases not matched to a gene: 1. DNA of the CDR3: TGCGCCAGCAGCCAAGGGACAGGGCCCTACGAGCAGTACTTC. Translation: CASSQGTGPYEQYF.

DNA for the CDR3: TGTGCCACCAGCAGAGACCGCCGGAGTAATTCCGAAGCTTTCTTT. It yields the protein CATSRDRRSNSEAFF. The V and J genes are TRBV15 and TRBJ1-1, with unresolved D. The V gene's germline CDR1 is LNHNV and CDR2 YYDKDF (reference sequence). Trimming cost V 0 bases and J 8 bases, with 16 bases left between them. The CDR3 is 15 residues long.